This T cell receptor beta chain derives from a study of naive and memory T cell subsets (dated by TCRdb to about 2017). Turning to the overall study: An open-source, UMI-based TCR alpha and beta sequencing pipeline was applied to sorted naive and memory peripheral blood T cell subsets. The functional CMV T cell responses agreed completely with IgG serology results. RNA was DNase-treated and reverse transcribed with TCR constant-region primers, mostly using SuperScript III.

Ten or more counts support this clonotype. Its specific antigen is unknown. No base-level quality is on record; no much larger clone is a single base apart. The research as a whole found: RNA-based TCR counts may be affected by expression changes linked to T cell activation and differentiation. In both CD4 and CD8 cells, a rise in Gini index and a fall in Shannon and inverse Simpson diversity were observed from naive through CM, EM and EMRA. Naive repertoires, especially CD8, contained a few larger clonotypes, possibly memory cells re-expressing CD45RA. After error correction, only a single occurrence was seen for over 95% of naive TCR sequences, so much steeper abundance distributions were produced than in memory subsets. The abundance of TCRs followed a power law with an exponent that differed between naive and memory subsets yet stayed consistent across the three individuals. No ground truth was available to validate the repertoire findings for the naive and memory subsets. Clonotypes were defined as single alpha or beta chain sequences, not paired alpha/beta receptors.

The receptor library was made with UMI-ligation and nested PCR. The beta constant-region primer consisted of an equimolar mixture of two oligonucleotides that together covered TRBC1 and TRBC2. Four rounds of PCR were used to amplify ligated cDNA, with nested alpha and beta constant-region primers being used together with the SP2 primer. T4 RNA ligase 1 ligated a single-stranded oligonucleotide carrying the SP2 primer and a 12-nucleotide UMI to the cDNA 3' end. Incubation of the ligation reaction was carried out at 16 degrees C for roughly 19-24 hours. PCR2 was usually performed as a SYBR Green qPCR and halted at a preset threshold so that over-amplification would not occur. Apart from the first purification, every purification step used Agencourt AMPure XP magnetic beads. Library quantification was done by Qubit, followed by a TapeStation check on which the main peak was expected at around 650 bp. Pooled libraries were sequenced on an Illumina MiSeq with v2 2x251 paired-end kits, typically giving roughly 0.85-2.2 million reads per sample. Libraries were pooled at about 4 nM per sample, and roughly 4.5-7% PhiX was added to improve cluster recognition. The paper's data handling went like this. V and J genes were assigned to Demultiplexor-processed FASTQ reads by Decombinator through tag matching, with a single base-pair mismatch being allowed. Collapsinator used UMIs to correct both sequencing errors and frequency errors arising from PCR heterogeneity. TCRs were translated and CDR3s were extracted from the conserved cysteine to the FGXG phenylalanine by CDR3Translator, with non-productive sequences being flagged. Repertoires were subsampled to equal numbers of UMI-defined TCRs before Gini, Shannon entropy and inverse Simpson indices were calculated. Within the linear range, a power law was fitted by maximum likelihood to the distributions of clonotype abundance. Similar UMI counts, unique TCR numbers and clonal distributions were obtained with the pipeline and with MIGEC on one naive CD8 sample. One analysis removed from the naive repertoire any naive TCRs that were also present in any memory subset from the same donor. A set of 7,322 CMV-associated CDR3 sequences, compiled from VDJdb and a published dataset, was used to search the repertoires. In TCRdb, the public reads were trimmed at Q25 with fastp and aligned with MiXCR, with productive beta chains retained. Duplicate CDR3 protein sequences are folded into a single record with the most common DNA and genes. It is TCRdb's table, rather than the study itself, that gives the V and J calls and clone size. The sample table lists 150,000 or so distinct CDR3 sequences, approximately 24% of them with a count of one. The ten most abundant clones make up roughly 0.1% of the sample.

Separate amplification of TCR alpha and beta chain libraries was performed from the second PCR step onward. The CMV status of each donor was determined by measuring IFNgamma production from CD4+ T cells after fresh PBMCs had been stimulated overnight with CMV viral lysate. CD4 T cells were positively selected with Miltenyi beads, followed by positive selection of CD8 T cells from the CD4-negative fraction. Cells stained for CD3, CD4, CD8, CD45RA, CD27 and a live/dead dye were sorted on a BD Aria II into four subsets by CD45RA and CD27. A few healthy volunteers provided blood, and each donor's sample was split into CD4 and CD8 T cells and then further divided into four differentiation subsets. About 0.13 L of peripheral blood was collected from each donor, and PBMC were isolated from the blood using Ficoll-Paque PLUS density-gradient centrifugation. After sorting, cells were lysed in RLT buffer, RNA was extracted using a Qiagen RNeasy kit, and the extracted RNA was stored at -80 degrees C.

Sequenced material: naive CD4+ T cells from blood. What this sample's cell subset or site label stands for: naive T cells, CD45RA high CD27+. The origin of this receptor is a human donor in good health.

CDR3 protein: CSARTGGTDTQYF. Here is the DNA: TGCAGTGCTAGAACCGGAGGTACAGATACGCAGTATTTT. The sequence joins TRBV20-1 to TRBJ2-3; the D region possibly corresponds to TRBD2 (5 bases align). Counted from cysteine to phenylalanine, this CDR3 has 13 amino acids. The only DNA kept is the CDR3, 39 bases in frame from the first base. Trimming costs V 2 bases and J 3 bases, and their ends lie 9 bases apart. The germline V gene (reference sequence) yields DFQATT for CDR1 and SNEGSKA for CDR2.